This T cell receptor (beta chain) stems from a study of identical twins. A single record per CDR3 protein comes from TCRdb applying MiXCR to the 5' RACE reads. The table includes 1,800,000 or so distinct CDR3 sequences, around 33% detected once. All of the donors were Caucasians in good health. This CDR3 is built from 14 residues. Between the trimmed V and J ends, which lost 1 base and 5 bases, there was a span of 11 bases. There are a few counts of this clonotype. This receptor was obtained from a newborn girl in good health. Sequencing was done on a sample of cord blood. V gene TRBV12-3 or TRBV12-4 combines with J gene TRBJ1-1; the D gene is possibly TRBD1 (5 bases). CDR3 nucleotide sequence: TGTGCCAGCAGTTTAGGCAGGGAGGTAACTGAAGCTTTCTTT. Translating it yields CASSLGREVTEAFF.